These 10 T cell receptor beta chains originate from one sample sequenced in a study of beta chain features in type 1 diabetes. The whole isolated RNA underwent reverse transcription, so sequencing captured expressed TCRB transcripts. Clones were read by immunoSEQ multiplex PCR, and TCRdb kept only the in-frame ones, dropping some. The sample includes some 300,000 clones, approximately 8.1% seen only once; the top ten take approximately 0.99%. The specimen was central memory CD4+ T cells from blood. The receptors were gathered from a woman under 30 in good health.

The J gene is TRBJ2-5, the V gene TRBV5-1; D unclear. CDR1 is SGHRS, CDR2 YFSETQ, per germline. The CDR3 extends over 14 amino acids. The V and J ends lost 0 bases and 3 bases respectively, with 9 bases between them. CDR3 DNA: TGCGCCAGCAGCTTGGCCCTTGCAAAAGAGACCCAGTACTTC. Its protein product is CASSLALAKETQYF. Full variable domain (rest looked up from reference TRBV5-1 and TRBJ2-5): KAGVTQTPRYLIKTRGQQVTLSCSPISGHRSVSWYQQTPGQGLQFLFEYFSETQRNKGNFPGRFSGRQFSNSRSEMNVSTLELGDSALYLCASSLALAKETQYFGPGTRLLVL.

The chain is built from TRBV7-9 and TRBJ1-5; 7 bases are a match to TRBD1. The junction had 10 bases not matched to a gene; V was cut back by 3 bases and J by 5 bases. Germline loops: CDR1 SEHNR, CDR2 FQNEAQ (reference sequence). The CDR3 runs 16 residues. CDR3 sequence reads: CASSLSVGTEDQPQHF. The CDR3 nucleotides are TGTGCCAGCAGCTTGAGCGTCGGGACAGAAGATCAGCCCCAGCATTTT.

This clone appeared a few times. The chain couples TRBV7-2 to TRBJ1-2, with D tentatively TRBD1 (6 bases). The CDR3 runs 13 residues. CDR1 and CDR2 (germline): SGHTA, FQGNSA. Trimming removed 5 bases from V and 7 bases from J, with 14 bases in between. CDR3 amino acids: CASSQQGTIGYTF. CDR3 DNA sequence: TGTGCCAGCAGCCAACAGGGAACGATTGGCTACACCTTC.

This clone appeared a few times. The chain's CDR3 is CTSSQDAGSGGAASTDTQYF. DNA for the CDR3: TGCACCAGCAGCCAAGATGCCGGTAGCGGGGGGGCCGCTAGCACAGATACGCAGTATTTT. This chain joins TRBV1 and TRBJ2-3; the table's D call TRBD2 went unverified against the DNA. TRBV1 is tagged as a pseudogene. This CDR3 region has 20 residues.

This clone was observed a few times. CDR3 in amino acids: CASSLGLDLEQYF. CDR3 bases: TGTGCCAGCAGCTTAGGACTCGACCTCGAGCAGTACTTC. This chain links TRBV11-3 with TRBJ2-7; D remains ambiguous. The ends were cut back, 1 base at V and 6 bases at J, with 10 bases in the middle. The CDR3 loop spans 13 amino acids. CDR1 and CDR2 (germline): SGHNT, YENEEA.

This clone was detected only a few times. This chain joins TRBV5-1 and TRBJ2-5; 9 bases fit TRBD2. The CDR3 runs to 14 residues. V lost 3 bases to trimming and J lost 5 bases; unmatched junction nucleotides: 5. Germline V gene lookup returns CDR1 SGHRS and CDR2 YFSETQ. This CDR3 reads CASSSDGLAETQYF. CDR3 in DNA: TGCGCCAGCAGCTCGGACGGACTAGCGGAGACCCAGTACTTC. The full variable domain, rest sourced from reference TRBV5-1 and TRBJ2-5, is KAGVTQTPRYLIKTRGQQVTLSCSPISGHRSVSWYQQTPGQGLQFLFEYFSETQRNKGNFPGRFSGRQFSNSRSEMNVSTLELGDSALYLCASSSDGLAETQYFGPGTRLLVL.

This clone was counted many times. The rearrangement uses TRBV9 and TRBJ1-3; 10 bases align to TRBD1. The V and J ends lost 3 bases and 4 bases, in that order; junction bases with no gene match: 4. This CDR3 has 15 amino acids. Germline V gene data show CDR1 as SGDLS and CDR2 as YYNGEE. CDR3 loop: CASSGQGANGNTIYF. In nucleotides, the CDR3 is TGTGCCAGCAGCGGACAGGGGGCGAACGGAAACACCATATATTTT.

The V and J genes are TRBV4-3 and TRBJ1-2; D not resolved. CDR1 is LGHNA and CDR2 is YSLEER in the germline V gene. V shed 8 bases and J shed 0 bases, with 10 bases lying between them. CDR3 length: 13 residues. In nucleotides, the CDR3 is TGCGCCAGCTCCCAGTTAACTAACTATGGCTACACCTTC. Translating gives CASSQLTNYGYTF.

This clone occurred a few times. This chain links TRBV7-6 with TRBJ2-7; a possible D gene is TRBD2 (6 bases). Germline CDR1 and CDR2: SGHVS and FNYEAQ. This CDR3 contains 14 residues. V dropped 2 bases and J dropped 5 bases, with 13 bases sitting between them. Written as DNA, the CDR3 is TGTGCCAGCAGCTTAAAGGAGGGGATCCACGAGCAGTACGTC. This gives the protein CASSLKEGIHEQYV.

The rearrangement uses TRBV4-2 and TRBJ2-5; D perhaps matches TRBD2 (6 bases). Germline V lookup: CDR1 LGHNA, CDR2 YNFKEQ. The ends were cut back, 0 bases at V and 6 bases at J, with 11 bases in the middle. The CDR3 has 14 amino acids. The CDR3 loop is CASSQDSLAKTQYF. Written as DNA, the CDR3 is TGTGCCAGCAGCCAAGATAGTCTAGCGAAGACCCAGTACTTC.